The clone carrying this T cell receptor (beta chain) showed up just a few times. Its target is unknown. Both 60 Vbeta primers and 13 Jbeta primers went into the PCR. Produced via immunoSEQ multiplex PCR; TCRdb's table is partial and in-frame only. In the table there are some 150,000 clones, around 85% of which are singletons. The sample is drawn from a study of cytomegalovirus exposure and HLA in healthy donors. The overall study: Among the approximately 400 genotyped donors, about 81% were placed in the Caucasian-associated ancestry cluster.

Despite likely unrecorded immune exposures, the donors were nominally healthy at the time of sampling. Study observations and caveats: The likely explanation for a cluster of highly shared sequence variants was sequencing artifact. Generally TCR sequences proved uncommon, though certain public TCRs appeared in numerous donors.

This clonotype was obtained from a woman younger than 45 in good health and CMV-seronegative. The sample consisted of PBMCs.

DNA of the CDR3: TGCGCCAGCAGCCGGGACAGGGCCTCCTACGAGCAGTACTTC. This codes for CASSRDRASYEQYF. The chain couples TRBV5-1 to TRBJ2-7, with TRBD1 matching over 9 bases. CDR1 is SGHRS and CDR2 is YFSETQ in the germline V gene. This CDR3 contains 14 residues. V lost 4 bases, J lost 0 bases, and 2 bases stayed unmatched.